The text below deals with one TCR beta chain. Its antigen remains unidentified. These data belong to a study of OX40 agonist ivuxolimab in advanced cancers. Across the whole study: Participants averaged 60 years of age (range roughly 23 to 90) and were roughly 80% male. A partial response was reached by three patients: one with hepatocellular carcinoma and two with cutaneous melanoma.

Study-level findings and limits: In a subset of nonresponders, normalized T-cell clonal expansion was also low.

Libraries were prepared by immunoSEQ multiplex PCR; TCRdb keeps only in-frame clonotypes and omits some of them. Of 60,000 to 70,000 clones listed, around 90% are singletons. CDR1 is SGHTA, CDR2 FQGNSA, per germline. The CDR3 is made up of 19 amino acids. V trimming: 0 bases; J trimming: 6 bases; junction bases outside the gene matches: 17. This sample comprised CD4+ or CD8+ T cells sorted from blood, obtained in a trial of the OX40 agonist ivuxolimab. The gene calls are TRBV7-2 and TRBJ2-7; 10 nucleotides agree with TRBD2. The sequence came from an adult with an advanced solid tumor such as melanoma, head and neck, liver or kidney cancer. CDR3 in amino acids: CASSLALDPAGGPTCEQYF. As DNA, the CDR3 is TGTGCCAGCAGCTTAGCGCTCGATCCAGCGGGAGGGCCGACGTGCGAGCAGTACTTC.